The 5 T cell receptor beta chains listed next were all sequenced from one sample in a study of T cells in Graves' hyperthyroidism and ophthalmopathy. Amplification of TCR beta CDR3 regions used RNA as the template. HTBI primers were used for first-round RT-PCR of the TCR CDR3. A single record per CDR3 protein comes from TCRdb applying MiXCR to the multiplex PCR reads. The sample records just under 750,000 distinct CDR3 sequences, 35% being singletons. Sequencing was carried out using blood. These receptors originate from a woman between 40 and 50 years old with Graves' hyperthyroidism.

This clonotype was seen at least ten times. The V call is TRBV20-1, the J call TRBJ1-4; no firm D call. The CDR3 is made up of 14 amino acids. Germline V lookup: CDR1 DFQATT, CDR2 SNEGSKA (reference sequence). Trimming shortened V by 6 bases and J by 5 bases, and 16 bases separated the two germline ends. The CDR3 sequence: CSATVLRENEKLFF. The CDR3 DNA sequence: TGCAGTGCCACAGTTTTAAGGGAAAATGAAAAACTGTTTTTT.

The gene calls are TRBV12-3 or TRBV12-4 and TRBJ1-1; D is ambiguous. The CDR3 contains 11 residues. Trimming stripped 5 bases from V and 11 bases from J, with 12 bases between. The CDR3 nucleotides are TGTGCCAGCAGTCAGAGTCCGAGGGCTTTCTTT. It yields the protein CASSQSPRAFF.

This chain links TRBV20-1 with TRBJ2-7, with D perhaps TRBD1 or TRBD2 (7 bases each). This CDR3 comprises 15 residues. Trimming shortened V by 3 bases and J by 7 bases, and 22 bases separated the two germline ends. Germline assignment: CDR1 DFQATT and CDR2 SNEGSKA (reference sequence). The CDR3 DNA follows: TGCAGTGCTAGGGAGGGGGCGGGAGAGGAGGATGAGCAGTACTTC. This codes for CSAREGAGEEDEQYF.

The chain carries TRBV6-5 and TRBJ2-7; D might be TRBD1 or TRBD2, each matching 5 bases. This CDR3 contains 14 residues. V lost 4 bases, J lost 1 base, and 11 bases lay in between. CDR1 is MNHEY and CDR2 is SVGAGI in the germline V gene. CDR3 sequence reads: CASSSWDESYEQYF. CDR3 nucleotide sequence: TGTGCCAGCAGTTCCTGGGACGAGTCCTACGAGCAGTACTTC.

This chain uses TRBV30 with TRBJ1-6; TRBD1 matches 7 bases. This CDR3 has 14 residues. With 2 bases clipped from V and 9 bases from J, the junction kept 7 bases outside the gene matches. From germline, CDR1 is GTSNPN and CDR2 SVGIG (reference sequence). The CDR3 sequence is CAWSRQGVRSPLHF. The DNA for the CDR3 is TGTGCCTGGAGTAGACAGGGTGTACGTTCACCCCTCCACTTT.